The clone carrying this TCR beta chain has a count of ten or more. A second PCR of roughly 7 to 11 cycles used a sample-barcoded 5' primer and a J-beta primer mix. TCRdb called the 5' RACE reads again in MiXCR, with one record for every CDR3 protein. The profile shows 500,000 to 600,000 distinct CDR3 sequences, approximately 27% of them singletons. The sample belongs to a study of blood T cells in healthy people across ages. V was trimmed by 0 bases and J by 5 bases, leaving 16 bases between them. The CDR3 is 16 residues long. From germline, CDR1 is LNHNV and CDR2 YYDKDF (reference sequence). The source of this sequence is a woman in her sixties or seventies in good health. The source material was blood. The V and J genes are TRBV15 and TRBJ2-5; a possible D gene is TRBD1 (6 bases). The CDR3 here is CATSRDLGRGSETQYF. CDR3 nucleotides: TGTGCCACCAGCAGAGATCTCGGCAGGGGATCGGAGACCCAGTACTTC.